These 20 T cell receptor beta chains came from one sample sequenced in a study of cytomegalovirus exposure and HLA in healthy donors. The PCR employed 60 Vbeta primers together with 13 Jbeta primers. Libraries were prepared by immunoSEQ multiplex PCR; TCRdb keeps only in-frame clonotypes and omits some of them. The profile shows roughly 200,000 clones, approximately 84% of them singletons. Sequenced sample: PBMCs. Receptors were obtained from a woman aged 40 to 50 in good health and CMV-seronegative.

In this sample, this clone turned up a few times. This rearrangement joins TRBV28 to TRBJ1-1; perhaps TRBD1 as D (5 bases). The V gene lost 7 bases and the J gene lost 10 bases, with 16 bases spanning the gap. CDR3 length: 12 amino acids. Germline assignment: CDR1 MDHEN and CDR2 SYDVKM. In nucleotides, the CDR3 is TGTGCCAGCACCCTACGGGGGGTCTCAGCTTTCTTT. Its protein product is CASTLRGVSAFF.

J is TRBJ2-5 and V is TRBV5-1, with 8 bases that match TRBD2. Germline V CDR1 and CDR2: SGHRS, YFSETQ. The CDR3 length is 15 residues. After removal of 0 bases from V and 4 bases from J, the junction contained 5 bases not matched to a gene. The CDR3 loop is CASSLGGGNRETQYF. The DNA for the CDR3 is TGCGCCAGCAGCTTGGGCGGGGGGAATAGAGAGACCCAGTACTTC.

The chain combines TRBV6-5 with TRBJ2-7; 10 bases line up with TRBD1. The CDR3 sequence is 14 residues long. Trimming at V came to 7 bases and at J to 5 bases, leaving 8 bases not matched to a gene. Germline CDR1 and CDR2: MNHEY and SVGAGI. This CDR3 is CASTGTGDLDEQYF. The CDR3 DNA follows: TGTGCCAGCACCGGGACAGGGGATTTGGACGAGCAGTACTTC.

A note on this clone: An end of the junction differs from the germline gene, which may be a read error. The chain has TRBV15 and TRBJ2-2, with D possibly TRBD2 on 6 matching bases. CDR1 and CDR2 (germline): LNHNV, YYDKDF (reference sequence). This CDR3 is 16 amino acids long. The CDR3 region is CATRGVLARNTRELFF. CDR3 nucleotide sequence: TGTGCCACCAGAGGGGTCCTAGCGAGGAACACCAGGGAGCTGTTTTTT.

The gene calls are TRBV30 and TRBJ1-2; 9 positions match TRBD1. Germline CDR1 reads GTSNPN; CDR2 reads SVGIG (reference sequence). Trimming at V came to 2 bases and at J to 2 bases, leaving 6 bases not matched to a gene. This CDR3 has 15 amino acids. CDR3: CAWSYTGGANYGYTF. The CDR3 coding sequence is TGTGCCTGGAGTTACACAGGGGGCGCAAACTATGGCTACACCTTC.

The genes are TRBV5-1 and TRBJ2-2; TRBD2 aligns across 8 bases. The germline V gene encodes CDR1 SGHRS and CDR2 YFSETQ. This CDR3 spans 15 amino acids. V lost 2 bases and J lost 6; bases outside the gene matches: 6. CDR3 DNA sequence: TGCGCCAGCAGCTTCGGACTAGCTGAGGCCGGGGAGCTGTTTTTT. It yields the protein CASSFGLAEAGELFF. The complete variable domain, with remaining parts taken from reference TRBV5-1 and TRBJ2-2, reads KAGVTQTPRYLIKTRGQQVTLSCSPISGHRSVSWYQQTPGQGLQFLFEYFSETQRNKGNFPGRFSGRQFSNSRSEMNVSTLELGDSALYLCASSFGLAEAGELFFGEGSRLTVL.

About this clone: Other DNA sequences within the sample encode an identical CDR3. The CDR3 loop reads CASSFQQNTEAFF. DNA for the CDR3: TGCGCCAGCAGCTTCCAACAGAACACTGAAGCTTTCTTT. This rearrangement joins TRBV5-1 to TRBJ1-1; no clear D. This CDR3 is 13 amino acids long. Trimming shortened V by 2 bases and J by 1 base, and 6 bases separated the two germline ends. Germline V gives CDR1 SGHRS, CDR2 YFSETQ.

This rearrangement joins TRBV28 to TRBJ2-3; TRBD2 agrees at 11 bases. This CDR3 has 15 residues. After removal of 6 bases from V and 3 bases from J, the junction contained 5 bases not matched to a gene. The germline CDR1 and CDR2 sequences are MDHEN and SYDVKM. CDR3 in amino acids: CASSLAGGSTDTQYF. The CDR3 DNA reads as TGTGCCAGCAGCTTAGCGGGGGGGTCTACAGATACGCAGTATTTT. The whole variable domain, filled in from reference TRBV28 and TRBJ2-3, reads DVKVTQSSRYLVKRTGEKVFLECVQDMDHENMFWYRQDPGLGLRLIYFSYDVKMKEKGDIPEGYSVSREKKERFSLILESASTNQTSMYLCASSLAGGSTDTQYFGPGTRLTVL.

The chain has TRBV28 and TRBJ2-5; the D is unclear. Deletions cut 2 bases from V and 7 bases from J, with 11 bases between. This CDR3 contains 13 residues. In germline, CDR1 is MDHEN, CDR2 SYDVKM. DNA for the CDR3: TGTGCCAGCAGTTTAGCTGTTTCGGGGACCCAGTACTTC. This translates into CASSLAVSGTQYF.

The genes are TRBV5-4 and TRBJ2-3; 12 bases match TRBD2. The CDR3 loop spans 16 amino acids. Germline V CDR1 and CDR2: SGHNT, YYREEE (reference sequence). The V segment lost 4 bases and the J segment 1 base; nucleotides outside the gene matches: 4. The CDR3 DNA follows: TGTGCCAGCAGCGTGGGACTAGCGGGCCGCACAGATACGCAGTATTTT. It is translated as CASSVGLAGRTDTQYF.

J is TRBJ1-1 and V is TRBV11-2; D may be TRBD1 (5 bases). V lost 4 bases and J lost 3, with 9 bases in between. Per germline, CDR1 SGHAT and CDR2 FQNNGV. The CDR3 runs to 13 residues. The CDR3 region has the DNA TGTGCCAGCAGCTGGGGACTGGACACTGAAGCTTTCTTT. This sequence encodes CASSWGLDTEAFF.

V gene TRBV4-1 combines with J gene TRBJ2-7; 11 bases are a match to TRBD2. CDR3 size: 14 residues. V lost 2 bases, J lost 4 bases, and 1 base stayed unmatched. Germline CDR1 and CDR2: MGHRA and YSYEKL. The CDR3 spells CASSQLAGGYEQYF. In DNA form, the CDR3 reads TGCGCCAGCAGCCAACTAGCGGGGGGATACGAGCAGTACTTC.

The genes are TRBV2 and TRBJ2-5; possibly TRBD1 for D (6 bases). Germline CDR1 reads SNHLY; CDR2 reads FYNNEI. V lost 6 bases and J lost 1, with 12 bases in between. This CDR3 has 14 residues. For the CDR3, the DNA is TGTGCCAGCAGCTTACAGGGTCCCCAAGAGACCCAGTACTTC. It translates to CASSLQGPQETQYF.

The J gene is TRBJ1-4, the V gene TRBV6-6; D is undetermined. The CDR3 covers 14 residues. Germline V gene sequence: CDR1 MNHNY, CDR2 SVGAGI (reference sequence). Trimming removed 6 bases from V and 4 bases from J, with 12 bases in between. CDR3 in amino acids: CASREPGYNEKLFF. The CDR3 bases are TGTGCCAGCAGAGAGCCGGGGTATAATGAAAAACTGTTTTTT.

CDR3 nucleotides: TGTGCCAGCAGCTTGGAAAGCGGTGGCGGCTACACCTTC. Translation gives CASSLESGGGYTF. This chain joins TRBV5-8 and TRBJ1-2; D remains ambiguous. From germline, CDR1 is SGHTS and CDR2 YDEGEE. The CDR3 loop spans 13 amino acids. V shed 0 bases and J shed 8 bases, with 11 bases lying between them.

V usage is TRBV6-5 and J usage is TRBJ2-2, with a weak D call TRBD1 (5 bases). The CDR3 totals 14 residues. In germline, CDR1 is MNHEY, CDR2 SVGAGI. V was clipped by 7 bases and J by 5 bases, with 14 bases between them. CDR3 bases: TGTGCCAGCAACCGGTTTCAGGGAACCGGGGAGCTGTTTTTT. Residues: CASNRFQGTGELFF.

Only one count was recorded for this clone. The CDR3 bases are TGCGCCAGCAGCTTGGCCACTAGCGGGGACACCGGGGAGCTGTTTTTT. It translates to CASSLATSGDTGELFF. The J gene is TRBJ2-2, the V gene TRBV5-1; 10 bases match TRBD2. The CDR3 is 16 amino acids. In germline, CDR1 is SGHRS, CDR2 YFSETQ. The ends lost 0 bases at V and 3 bases at J; junction bases unmatched: 2.

The count of this clone is one. The chain recombines TRBV6-6 with TRBJ2-7, with 12 bases lining up with TRBD2. Germline V gives CDR1 MNHNY, CDR2 SVGAGI (reference sequence). V dropped 7 bases and J dropped 3; count of bases not matched to a gene: 4. The CDR3 has 14 amino acids. Written as DNA, the CDR3 is TGTGCCAGCACCATGACTAGCGGGAGCTACGAGCAGTACTTC. Protein: CASTMTSGSYEQYF.

The J gene is TRBJ2-5, the V gene TRBV19; maybe TRBD1 (6 bases). This CDR3 has 16 residues. The germline CDR1 and CDR2 sequences are LNHDA and SQIVND (reference sequence). V dropped 3 bases and J dropped 4 bases, with 18 bases sitting between them. As DNA, the CDR3 is TGTGCCAGTAGTATGCGAGTGGGGGCGAAGCGAGAGACCCAGTACTTC. This gives the protein CASSMRVGAKRETQYF.

This clone was seen a handful of times. The V gene is TRBV2, the J gene TRBJ1-6; maybe TRBD1 (5 bases). This CDR3 spans 13 amino acids. Germline CDR1 reads SNHLY; CDR2 reads FYNNEI. Trimming removed 4 bases from V and 6 bases from J, with 7 bases in between. The CDR3: CASSVRANSPLHF. The CDR3 coding sequence is TGTGCCAGCAGTGTCAGGGCTAATTCACCCCTCCACTTT.